A single sample gave rise to the 19 T cell receptor beta chains below, sequenced in a study of beta chain features in type 1 diabetes. Reverse transcription of all isolated RNA meant that expressed TCRB transcripts were sequenced. Only in-frame clones appear in the TCRdb table, and some are missing; sequencing was by immunoSEQ multiplex PCR. The sample includes about 140,000 clones, 6.9% of them seen just once. The source material was central memory CD4+ T cells from blood. The source of these receptors is a woman under 40 in good health.

This clone was recorded a few times. In nucleotides, the CDR3 is TGTGCCAGCAGCCAAACTACGGGAACCCAGGGAAACACCATATATTTT. Amino acid sequence: CASSQTTGTQGNTIYF. The rearrangement joins TRBV4-2 to TRBJ1-3; D is uncertain. Germline V gives CDR1 LGHNA, CDR2 YNFKEQ. The CDR3 consists of 16 residues. Trimming shortened V by 2 bases and J by 4 bases, and 15 bases separated the two germline ends.

Worth noting for this clone: Sequence at one end of the junction differs from germline and may be a read error. Within the sample, other DNA sequences also encode this same CDR3. The rearrangement uses TRBV5-4 and TRBJ2-6, with D possibly matching TRBD1 (5 bases). The CDR3 runs 16 residues. Germline assignment: CDR1 SGHNT and CDR2 YYREEE (reference sequence). CDR3 loop: CASSHGGASGANVLTF. CDR3 DNA sequence: TGTGCCAGCAGCCACGGTGGGGCCTCTGGGGCCAACGTCCTGACCTTC.

The J gene is TRBJ1-1, the V gene TRBV18; 9 bases map to TRBD1. CDR1 KGHSH and CDR2 LQKENI come from the germline V gene. The length of the CDR3 is 16 residues. J gave up 1 base and V 3 bases, and 6 bases lay outside the gene matches. As DNA, the CDR3 is TGTGCCAGCTCACCGGGTGGACAGGGGACGAACACTGAAGCTTTCTTT. Amino acid sequence: CASSPGGQGTNTEAFF.

The sample holds a few counts of this clone. J is TRBJ1-1 and V is TRBV18, with D possibly being TRBD1 (6 bases). Between the trimmed V and J ends, which lost 2 bases and 5 bases, there was a span of 24 bases. Germline V gene sequence: CDR1 KGHSH, CDR2 LQKENI. This CDR3 is built from 18 residues. The CDR3 spells CASSPDQWNRGAGTEAFF. In DNA form, the CDR3 reads TGTGCCAGCTCACCAGATCAGTGGAATCGGGGGGCTGGAACTGAAGCTTTCTTT.

In this sample, this clone turned up a few times. V and J are TRBV11-2 and TRBJ2-6; no clear D. Germline loops: CDR1 SGHAT, CDR2 FQNNGV. V gave up 5 bases and J gave up 4 bases, with 9 bases separating them. The CDR3 has 14 residues. This chain's CDR3 is CASSLLVGANVLTF. The CDR3 bases are TGTGCCAGCAGCCTTCTCGTCGGGGCCAACGTCCTGACTTTC.

This clone has only a few counts. V is TRBV6-5 and J is TRBJ2-2, with TRBD2 as a possible D gene (5 bases). The CDR3 has 15 amino acids. Germline V gene lookup returns CDR1 MNHEY and CDR2 SVGAGI. The V gene lost 7 bases and the J gene lost 1 base, with 13 bases spanning the gap. The CDR3 DNA is TGTGCCAGCACTCCGTGGCGGGTGAACACCGGGGAGCTGTTTTTT. Translation gives CASTPWRVNTGELFF.

This clone was found a few times. The rearrangement uses TRBV29-1 and TRBJ2-3, with 12 bases aligning to TRBD2. This CDR3 comprises 14 residues. Germline CDR1 SQVTM, CDR2 ANQGSEA. V lost 7 bases to trimming and J lost 6 bases; unmatched junction nucleotides: 8. CDR3 DNA: TGCAGCGCAAAACTAGCGGGAGGTCCGGATACGCAGTATTTT. This codes for CSAKLAGGPDTQYF.

This clone was counted between two and nine times. The rearrangement links TRBV4-2 to TRBJ1-1; D perhaps matches TRBD1 (6 bases). CDR1 and CDR2 from the germline V gene are LGHNA and YNFKEQ. The CDR3 contains 18 residues. V was shortened by 3 bases and J by 3 bases, with 23 bases between the two germline ends. Here the CDR3 DNA reads TGTGCCAGCAGCCATGAGGTGGGGGCGTCGAGATCGGACACTGAAGCTTTCTTT. The encoded protein is CASSHEVGASRSDTEAFF.

The chain couples TRBV10-3 to TRBJ1-2; tentatively, D is TRBD1 (5 bases). CDR1 is ENHRY, CDR2 SYGVKD, per germline. The V end lost 7 bases, the J end lost 8 bases, and 20 bases lay between the germline ends. The CDR3 contains 14 residues. In DNA, the CDR3 is TGTGCCATCAACGTAGGGGCGAGGCAGGGAGGCTACACCTTC. This sequence encodes CAINVGARQGGYTF.

This chain connects TRBV28 to TRBJ1-3; 8 nucleotides align to TRBD1. The CDR3 length is 17 residues. V lost 5 bases to trimming and J lost 1 base; unmatched junction nucleotides: 10. Per germline, CDR1 MDHEN and CDR2 SYDVKM. CDR3 coding DNA: TGTGCCAGCAGTCCGGACAGGGAGGGAGTTTCTGGAAACACCATATATTTT. This encodes CASSPDREGVSGNTIYF. Full variable domain (remainder filled in from reference TRBV28 and TRBJ1-3): DVKVTQSSRYLVKRTGEKVFLECVQDMDHENMFWYRQDPGLGLRLIYFSYDVKMKEKGDIPEGYSVSREKKERFSLILESASTNQTSMYLCASSPDREGVSGNTIYFGEGSWLTVV.

This clone was seen ten or more times. This chain joins TRBV30 and TRBJ2-3; 12 bases agree with TRBD2. CDR1 is GTSNPN, CDR2 SVGIG, per germline (reference sequence). Trimming took 5 bases from V and 8 from J; bases not matched to a gene: 8. This CDR3 has 14 amino acids. DNA for the CDR3: TGTGCCTGGGACCTAGCGGGAGGGTCGGGTACGCAGTATTTT. Translation: CAWDLAGGSGTQYF.

This clone appeared a few times. CDR3 in DNA: TGCGCCAGCAGCGCTGGACTAGCGGGAGGGCCCGTCACCGGGGAGCTGTTTTTT. Its translation: CASSAGLAGGPVTGELFF. The V call is TRBV5-1, the J call TRBJ2-2; 15 nucleotides match TRBD2. V lost 4 bases to trimming and J lost 4 bases; unmatched junction nucleotides: 8. The germline V gene encodes CDR1 SGHRS and CDR2 YFSETQ. The CDR3 contains 18 residues.

The chain employs TRBV27 and TRBJ2-1; D may be TRBD2 (5 bases). Germline CDR1 is MNHEY and CDR2 is SMNVEV (reference sequence). The CDR3 covers 12 residues. V gave up 8 bases and J gave up 5 bases, with 10 bases separating them. The chain's CDR3 is CASGLTDNEQFF. The CDR3 region has the DNA TGTGCCAGCGGACTCACAGACAATGAGCAGTTCTTC.

The gene calls are TRBV6-1 and TRBJ2-3, with TRBD2 identical over 10 bases. J lost 2 bases, V lost 7 bases, and 3 bases had no gene match. This CDR3 spans 14 amino acids. Germline V CDR1 and CDR2: MNHNS, SASEGT. The CDR3: CASKAGGPTDTQYF. The CDR3 DNA reads as TGTGCCAGCAAAGCGGGAGGGCCCACAGATACGCAGTATTTT.

This clone showed up just a few times. The V call is TRBV10-3, the J call TRBJ1-1; 9 bases fit TRBD1. The CDR3 runs 13 residues. The V and J ends lost 5 bases and 3 bases, in that order; junction bases with no gene match: 1. CDR1 is ENHRY, CDR2 SYGVKD, per germline. In nucleotides, the CDR3 is TGTGCCATCAGTACAGGGGGCCACACTGAAGCTTTCTTT. Translated: CAISTGGHTEAFF.

The table lists this clone with a few counts. The chain is built from TRBV2 and TRBJ1-2; TRBD1 matches at 8 bases. Germline V gene data show CDR1 as SNHLY and CDR2 as FYNNEI. CDR3 size: 14 residues. The J segment lost 7 bases and the V segment lost 3 bases, leaving 7 bases of the junction unmatched. The CDR3 spells CASSERGQGFGYTF. Here the CDR3 DNA reads TGTGCCAGCAGTGAGAGAGGACAGGGTTTTGGCTACACCTTC.

This clone appeared a few times. The chain uses TRBV6-1 and TRBJ2-5; D is possibly TRBD2 (5 bases). The CDR3 totals 13 residues. CDR1 is MNHNS and CDR2 is SASEGT in the germline V gene. With 2 bases removed from V and 5 bases from J, the gap between germline ends came to 9 bases. CDR3: CASSERRRETQYF. CDR3 DNA sequence: TGTGCCAGCAGTGAAAGGAGGAGGGAGACCCAGTACTTC.

V gene TRBV7-3 combines with J gene TRBJ2-5; a weak D match, TRBD1 (5 bases). From germline, CDR1 is SGHTA and CDR2 FQGTGA. This CDR3 is 18 amino acids long. The germline V and J ends were trimmed by 2 bases and 5 bases, with 24 bases remaining between them. In nucleotides, the CDR3 is TGTGCCAGCAGCTTAGCCCGGCAGGGTGTGACTGCCAGGGAGACCCAGTACTTC. It encodes CASSLARQGVTARETQYF. Variable domain in full (rest from reference TRBV7-3 and TRBJ2-5): GAGVSQTPSNKVTEKGKYVELRCDPISGHTALYWYRQSLGQGPEFLIYFQGTGAADDSGLPNDRFFAVRPEGSVSTLKIQRTERGDSAVYLCASSLARQGVTARETQYFGPGTRLLVL.

The rearrangement links TRBV18 to TRBJ2-1; D is unresolved. The CDR3 extends over 12 amino acids. The V gene's germline CDR1 is KGHSH and CDR2 LQKENI. Trimming removed 2 bases from V and 5 bases from J, with 4 bases in between. CDR3 DNA: TGTGCCAGCTCACCAATAAACAATGAGCAGTTCTTC. Encoded protein: CASSPINNEQFF.